This T cell receptor beta chain was observed in a study of shared clonotypes between healthy human individuals. Findings of the study overall: A handful of donors showed sharing of 4.5% to 5% of naive CD4 clonotypes. Rarefaction gave evidence that sorted-subset sequencing remained incomplete despite large depth.

Looked up from germline, CDR1 is LNHDA and CDR2 is SQIVND (reference sequence). The CDR3 is made up of 10 amino acids. V lost 9 bases to trimming and J lost 3 bases, with 0 bases between them. TCRdb keeps only in-frame clones here, not all; method: immunoSEQ multiplex PCR. Of 2 million to 3 million clones in the sample, more than 80% were seen once. In regard to this clone: What it binds is not known.

The rearrangement joins TRBV19 to TRBJ1-6, with D unclear. Sample: naive CD4+ T cells sorted from blood. As for subset: CD45RA+ positively selected. This TCR was sampled from a man aged 18 to 35 in good health. The CDR3 loop reads CASYNSPLHF. The DNA for the CDR3 is TGTGCCAGCTATAATTCACCCCTCCACTTT.